These 17 T cell receptor beta chains originate from one sample sequenced in a study of cytomegalovirus exposure and HLA in healthy donors. Use of 60 Vbeta and 13 Jbeta primers characterized the PCR. TCRdb's copy holds only in-frame clones and misses some; the assay was immunoSEQ multiplex PCR. The sample holds 95,000 to 130,000 clones, approximately 70% seen once. Sequencing was done on a sample of PBMCs. Receptors originate from a woman in her forties in good health and CMV-seropositive.

As to this clone: At one end, the junction sequence differs from germline, possibly due to a read error. This chain connects TRBV2 to TRBJ2-3, with 8 bases identical to TRBD1. Germline-derived CDR1 and CDR2 are SNHLY and FYNNEI. The CDR3 sequence is 10 residues long. The CDR3 DNA reads as TGTGCCAGCAGAGATCCCGGGACAGGCTTT. It yields the protein CASRDPGTGF. Combining the CDR3 with reference TRBV2 and TRBJ2-3 gives the whole variable domain EPEVTQTPSHQVTQMGQEVILRCVPISNHLYFYWYRQILGQKVEFLVSFYNNEISEKSEIFDDQFSVERPDGSNFTLKIRSTKLEDSAMYFCASRDPGTGFGPGTRLTVL.

Turning to this clone: One junction end disagrees with the germline gene, perhaps due to a read error. The chain uses TRBV9 and TRBJ2-1; a possible D gene is TRBD2 (5 bases). Germline V CDR1 and CDR2: SGDLS, YYNGEE. The CDR3 contains 16 residues. CDR3: CASSVAPRSSYNEQFF. Here the CDR3 DNA reads TGTGCCAGCAGTGTAGCGCCAAGGAGCTCCTACAATGAGCAGTTCTTC.

The chain links TRBV7-8 to TRBJ1-4; no clear D gene. Trimming pared 2 bases from V and 8 bases from J, leaving 24 bases between. The CDR3 spans 18 residues. Germline V lookup: CDR1 SGHVS, CDR2 FQNEAQ. This CDR3 is CASSLRWRTGSNKEKLFF. DNA for the CDR3: TGTGCCAGCAGCTTACGCTGGAGGACCGGTTCGAATAAGGAAAAACTGTTTTTT.

The sample holds a few counts of this clone. At one boundary the junction diverges from the germline segment, which might be a read error. The V call is TRBV9, the J call TRBJ1-2; D remains ambiguous. Looked up from germline, CDR1 is SGDLS and CDR2 is YYNGEE. CDR3 length: 14 amino acids. CDR3 in amino acids: CAINSKGLDYGYPF. DNA for the CDR3: TGTGCCATCAATAGTAAGGGTTTGGACTATGGCTACCCCTTC. Using reference TRBV9 and TRBJ1-2 for the parts outside the CDR3, the full variable domain is DSGVTQTPKHLITATGQRVTLRCSPRSGDLSVYWYQQSLDQGLQFLIQYYNGEERAKGNILERFSAQQFPDLHSELNLSSLELGDSALYFCAINSKGLDYGYPFGSGTRLTVV.

The chain couples TRBV7-9 to TRBJ2-1; TRBD2 might be the D (5 bases). Germline V gene data show CDR1 as SEHNR and CDR2 as FQNEAQ (reference sequence). This CDR3 spans 15 amino acids. Trimming cost V 5 bases and J 7 bases, with 18 bases left between them. The CDR3 DNA sequence: TGTGCCAGCAGCCGCTTTGATGGAGGCGGGAATGAGCAGTTCTTC. It is translated as CASSRFDGGGNEQFF.

The V gene is TRBV7-9, the J gene TRBJ1-2; a possible D gene is TRBD1 (5 bases). Per the germline V gene, CDR1 is SEHNR and CDR2 is FQNEAQ (reference sequence). The CDR3 consists of 12 residues. V was trimmed by 8 bases and J by 4 bases, leaving 11 bases between them. The CDR3 nucleotides are TGTGCCAGCGAAGGGGATTCCTATGGCTACACCTTC. This codes for CASEGDSYGYTF.

The chain recombines TRBV7-2 with TRBJ2-7; 7 nucleotides line up with TRBD2. From germline, CDR1 is SGHTA and CDR2 FQGNSA. This CDR3 contains 19 residues. J gave up 0 bases and V 5 bases, and 19 bases lay outside the gene matches. CDR3 bases: TGTGCCAGCAGCGCACCTAGCGGCCGAACTGGGGCCAGCTCCTACGAGCAGTACTTC. Translated: CASSAPSGRTGASSYEQYF.

J is TRBJ1-2 and V is TRBV4-1; TRBD1 aligns across 10 bases. CDR3 length equals 15 residues. The germline V gene encodes CDR1 MGHRA and CDR2 YSYEKL. V lost 3 bases and J lost 4; bases outside the gene matches: 5. In DNA form, the CDR3 reads TGCGCCAGCAGCCAGGGACAGGGGCTCAGCTATGGCTACACCTTC. Protein product: CASSQGQGLSYGYTF.

This clone showed up just a few times. This chain connects TRBV5-5 to TRBJ2-6, with 7 bases identical to TRBD1. V dropped 0 bases and J dropped 2; count of bases not matched to a gene: 11. The CDR3 extends over 19 amino acids. CDR1 and CDR2 (germline): SGHKS, YYEKEE (reference sequence). CDR3 protein: CASSLARGLELAGANVLTF. The CDR3 nucleotides read TGTGCCAGCAGCTTGGCGAGGGGGCTCGAGCTCGCTGGGGCCAACGTCCTGACTTTC.

This sequence joins TRBV11-2 and TRBJ1-2; TRBD1 might be the D (6 bases). Deletions cut 1 base from V and 3 bases from J, with 12 bases between. CDR3 length equals 15 residues. Germline V gene sequence: CDR1 SGHAT, CDR2 FQNNGV. For the CDR3, the DNA is TGTGCCAGCAGCTTAGGACAGGCTAGCTACTATGGCTACACCTTC. The encoded protein is CASSLGQASYYGYTF.

CDR3 coding DNA: TGTGCTAGTCATTCGGGGGTTGGTCAGCCCCAGCATTTT. Residues: CASHSGVGQPQHF. The V and J genes are TRBV12-5 and TRBJ1-5; tentatively, D is TRBD1 (5 bases). This CDR3 has 13 amino acids. The V gene lost 8 bases and the J gene lost 6 bases, with 14 bases spanning the gap. Germline V lookup: CDR1 LGHNT, CDR2 FRNRAP.

V gene TRBV9 combines with J gene TRBJ1-2, with D possibly TRBD1 on 5 matching bases. The V end was cut by 4 bases, the J end by 4 bases, with 14 bases between. The germline CDR1 and CDR2 sequences are SGDLS and YYNGEE. CDR3 length: 14 residues. The CDR3 protein is CASSPGQGVYGYTF. The CDR3 DNA is TGTGCCAGCAGCCCCGGGCAGGGCGTCTATGGCTACACCTTC.

The chain employs TRBV5-6 and TRBJ2-3; D is possibly TRBD1 (6 bases). V was pared by 5 bases and J by 2 bases, with 18 bases between. Germline V gene sequence: CDR1 SGHDT, CDR2 YYEEEE. This CDR3 is 16 amino acids long. CDR3 loop: CASRLGAVGATDTQYF. The CDR3, as DNA: TGTGCCAGCAGACTTGGGGCCGTGGGGGCCACAGATACGCAGTATTTT.

V gene TRBV9 combines with J gene TRBJ2-7, with 12 bases aligning to TRBD2. Germline V gene sequence: CDR1 SGDLS, CDR2 YYNGEE. The CDR3 sequence is 15 residues long. Trimming cost V 3 bases and J 5 bases; bases outside gene matches: 6. DNA for the CDR3: TGTGCCAGCAGCGCCCTGACTAGCGGGAGCCACGAGCAGTACTTC. It codes for CASSALTSGSHEQYF.

This clone was seen a few times. The gene calls are TRBV4-1 and TRBJ2-6, with no clear D. The V gene's germline CDR1 is MGHRA and CDR2 YSYEKL. Between the trimmed V and J ends, which lost 1 base and 2 bases, there was a span of 9 bases. CDR3 length equals 16 residues. The CDR3 region has the DNA TGCGCCAGCAGCCAAGGGATGACTGCTGGGGCCAACGTCCTGACTTTC. Translated: CASSQGMTAGANVLTF.

The rearrangement joins TRBV25-1 to TRBJ2-5; 8 bases align to TRBD1. Looked up from germline, CDR1 is MGHDK and CDR2 is SYGVNS. The V and J ends lost 3 bases and 5 bases, in that order; junction bases with no gene match: 5. The CDR3 extends over 14 amino acids. CDR3 sequence: CASSDRQGLETQYF. For the CDR3, the DNA is TGTGCCAGCAGTGACAGACAGGGGCTCGAGACCCAGTACTTC.

The V and J genes are TRBV28 and TRBJ1-1; possible D gene TRBD1, 5 bases. The CDR3 sequence is 12 residues long. The germline CDR1 and CDR2 sequences are MDHEN and SYDVKM. V was cut by 9 bases and J by 6 bases, with 14 bases left in between. DNA for the CDR3: TGTGCCAGTAAAATCTGGGGGGCTGAAGCTTTCTTT. Encoded protein: CASKIWGAEAFF.